These 14 T cell receptor beta chains were all obtained from the same sample, sequenced in a study of blood T cell repertoires in COVID-19. The repertoire was sequenced with immunoSEQ multiplex PCR; TCRdb's copy has only in-frame clones and lacks some. This table holds about 53,000 clones, around 80% found once. The sample was peripheral blood. These receptors originate from a human donor in a cohort sampled during active COVID-19.

The rearrangement links TRBV4-3 to TRBJ2-5; 10 bases line up with TRBD2. The germline V gene has CDR1 LGHNA and CDR2 YSLEER. This CDR3 has 18 residues. V lost 0 bases and J lost 5; bases outside the gene matches: 12. CDR3 residues: CASSQDRGSGGTKETQYF. CDR3 bases: TGCGCCAGCAGCCAAGATCGCGGTAGCGGGGGGACGAAGGAGACCCAGTACTTC.

The chain combines TRBV10-3 with TRBJ2-7, with 8 bases aligning to TRBD2. The CDR3 spans 15 residues. J gave up 2 bases and V 4 bases, and 7 bases lay outside the gene matches. In germline, CDR1 is ENHRY, CDR2 SYGVKD. CDR3 in DNA: TGTGCCATCAGTGCCACAGCGGGAGCTACCTACGAGCAGTACTTC. Translated, it gives CAISATAGATYEQYF.

The chain couples TRBV7-2 to TRBJ2-3, with 9 positions matching TRBD2. The CDR3 loop spans 16 amino acids. CDR1 is SGHTA and CDR2 is FQGNSA in the germline V gene. Trimming at V came to 3 bases and at J to 2 bases, leaving 6 bases not matched to a gene. The CDR3 DNA reads as TGTGCCAGCAGCTTGGGGGCTAGCGGGACCACAGATACGCAGTATTTT. Amino acid sequence: CASSLGASGTTDTQYF.

The J gene is TRBJ2-1, the V gene TRBV18; D may be TRBD2 (6 bases). The germline V and J ends were trimmed by 6 bases and 4 bases, with 19 bases remaining between them. CDR1 is KGHSH and CDR2 is LQKENI in the germline V gene. The CDR3 runs 16 residues. The CDR3 bases are TGTGCCAGCTCGTCGGACGCCAGGGCGGGGTACAATGAGCAGTTCTTC. This gives the protein CASSSDARAGYNEQFF.

The CDR3 nucleotides read TGCGCCAGCAGCCGAACTAGCGGGAGCTACGAGCAGTACTTC. As protein: CASSRTSGSYEQYF. The chain recombines TRBV5-1 with TRBJ2-7; 11 positions agree with TRBD2. CDR1 SGHRS and CDR2 YFSETQ come from the germline V gene. After removal of 4 bases from V and 3 bases from J, the junction contained 3 bases not matched to a gene. This CDR3 region has 14 residues.

This chain connects TRBV28 to TRBJ1-1; weak D call: TRBD1 (5 bases). CDR3 size: 12 residues. The V gene's germline CDR1 is MDHEN and CDR2 SYDVKM. V lost 7 bases to trimming and J lost 6 bases, with 12 bases between them. In nucleotides, the CDR3 is TGTGCCAGCACATTTGGGGGGTCTGAAGCTTTCTTT. This encodes CASTFGGSEAFF.

The rearrangement links TRBV3-1 (or the pseudogene TRBV3-2) to TRBJ1-5; possible D gene TRBD1, 5 bases. CDR3 length: 14 residues. V was cut by 3 bases and J by 4 bases, with 10 bases left in between. Germline values: CDR1 LGHDT, CDR2 YNNKEL (reference sequence). The CDR3 sequence: CASSQTASNQPQHF. CDR3 sequence (DNA): TGTGCCAGCAGCCAGACAGCCAGTAATCAGCCCCAGCATTTT.

This clone has just one count. The chain is built from TRBV11-2 and TRBJ1-5; 7 positions agree with TRBD1. The CDR3 has 16 amino acids. Losses at the gene ends were 3 bases for V and 4 bases for J; bases not matched to a gene: 9. The germline V gene encodes CDR1 SGHAT and CDR2 FQNNGV. Here the CDR3 DNA reads TGTGCCAGCAGCTTGCAGCCGGGACAGAGAAATCAGCCCCAGCATTTT. Protein: CASSLQPGQRNQPQHF.

V usage is TRBV12-5 and J usage is TRBJ2-7; TRBD1 agrees at 8 bases. The CDR3 loop spans 14 amino acids. After removal of 1 base from V and 1 base from J, the junction contained 0 bases not matched to a gene. From germline, CDR1 is LGHNT and CDR2 FRNRAP. The CDR3 region has the DNA TGTGCTAGTGGTTTGGGGACAGGGTCCTACGAGCAGTACTTC. Translation gives CASGLGTGSYEQYF.

The V gene is TRBV5-1, the J gene TRBJ2-3; D is undetermined. The CDR3 sequence is 11 residues long. Between the trimmed V and J ends, which lost 7 bases and 7 bases, there was a span of 10 bases. Germline CDR1 SGHRS, CDR2 YFSETQ. CDR3 protein: CASAEVYTQYF. Here the CDR3 DNA reads TGCGCCAGCGCCGAGGTGTATACGCAGTATTTT.

The rearrangement links TRBV7-9 to TRBJ2-3; 10 bases are a match to TRBD1. The V gene end was trimmed by 1 base and the J gene end by 7 bases; junction bases not matched to a gene: 5. Germline V lookup: CDR1 SEHNR, CDR2 FQNEAQ (reference sequence). This CDR3 has 15 residues. The CDR3 nucleotides read TGTGCCAGCAGCTTAGAGGACAGGGGGACGTATACGCAGTATTTT. It specifies CASSLEDRGTYTQYF.

For the CDR3, the DNA is TGTGCCAGCAGTGAGTCCCTAGGACCGGGAGGTGGCTACACCTTC. Translation gives CASSESLGPGGGYTF. The chain uses TRBV6-1 and TRBJ1-2; no clear D gene. V was trimmed by 3 bases and J by 7 bases, leaving 18 bases between them. There are 15 residues in the CDR3. The germline gives CDR1 MNHNS, CDR2 SASEGT.

This chain joins TRBV5-1 and TRBJ2-3, with 10 positions matching TRBD2. The CDR3 loop spans 15 amino acids. CDR1 and CDR2 from the germline V gene are SGHRS and YFSETQ. V shed 2 bases and J 4 bases; nucleotides not matched to a gene: 4. The CDR3 protein is CASSFGLAVSDTQYF. CDR3 sequence (DNA): TGCGCCAGCAGCTTCGGACTAGCGGTATCAGATACGCAGTATTTT. Variable domain in full (rest from reference TRBV5-1 and TRBJ2-3): KAGVTQTPRYLIKTRGQQVTLSCSPISGHRSVSWYQQTPGQGLQFLFEYFSETQRNKGNFPGRFSGRQFSNSRSEMNVSTLELGDSALYLCASSFGLAVSDTQYFGPGTRLTVL.

V and J are TRBV7-2 and TRBJ1-5; D perhaps matches TRBD1 (5 bases). The CDR3 totals 15 residues. Looked up from germline, CDR1 is SGHTA and CDR2 is FQGNSA. Trimming pared 4 bases from V and 4 bases from J, leaving 14 bases between. This CDR3 is CASSYGHGLNQPQHF. CDR3 sequence (DNA): TGTGCCAGCAGCTACGGACACGGCCTAAATCAGCCCCAGCATTTT.